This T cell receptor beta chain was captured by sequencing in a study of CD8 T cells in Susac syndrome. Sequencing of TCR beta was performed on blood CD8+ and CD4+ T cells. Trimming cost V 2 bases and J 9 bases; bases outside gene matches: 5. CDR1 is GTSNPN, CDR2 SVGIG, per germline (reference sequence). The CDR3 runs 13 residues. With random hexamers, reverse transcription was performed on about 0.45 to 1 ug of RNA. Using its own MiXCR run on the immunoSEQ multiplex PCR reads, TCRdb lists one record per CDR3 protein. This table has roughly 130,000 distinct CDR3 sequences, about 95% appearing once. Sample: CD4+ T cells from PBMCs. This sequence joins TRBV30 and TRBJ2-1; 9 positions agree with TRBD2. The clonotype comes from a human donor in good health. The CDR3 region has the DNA TGTGCCTGGAGTACTAGCGGGTATGGTGAGCAGTTCTTC. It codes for CAWSTSGYGEQFF.